These T cell receptor beta chains were read from a single sample in a study of blood T cells in healthy people across ages. TCRdb itself ran the 5' RACE reads through MiXCR, one entry per CDR3 protein. The sample holds 750,000 to 950,000 distinct CDR3 sequences, about a quarter seen once. The same data also went into a second study, on T cells of mothers and their children.

Sample: blood. These receptors all come from a boy between 10 and 17 years old in good health. The conserved cysteine and the conserved F or W are not part of the CDR3 here. Not every row has a clone size; where given, it reads once, few, many or a size class.

TRBJ1-1	few	TRBV2	ANLSGTVTGLEAF
TRBJ2-7	-	TRBV2	ASSVGSLEQY
TRBJ2-5	few	TRBV12-3/TRBV12-4	ASGTGAETQY
TRBJ2-5	few	TRBV13	ASSQQRGFQETQY
TRBJ2-5	many	TRBV5-1	ASSLDETQY
-	few	TRBV3-1	ASSSIEGTGRPYEQY
-	-	TRBV6-5	ASQQTVLHEQF
TRBJ2-5	-	TRBV12-3/TRBV12-4	ASSFSTWRAQETQY
TRBJ2-1	-	TRBV12-3/TRBV12-4	ASSSPSDVPKGNEQF
TRBJ2-5	few	TRBV20-1	SATPGRLSQETQY
-	-	TRBV10-3	AISESKGVYEQY
-	-	TRBV3-1	ASSQVRDSEQF
TRBJ2-7	-	TRBV5-5	ASSLPGLPVSYEQY
TRBJ2-1	few	TRBV4-1	ASSQGTGGSYNEQF
TRBJ2-5	many	TRBV7-2	ASSSPSGARY
TRBJ1-3	-	TRBV7-8	ASTLSRGSGNTVY
TRBJ1-6	-	TRBV5-1	ASSLGPGNSPLH
-	-	TRBV24-1	ATSDFTYSGATNEQF
TRBJ2-1	-	TRBV12-3/TRBV12-4	ASKNWRGVSYNEQF
TRBJ2-7	-	TRBV6-5	ASSPGADPWYEQY
TRBJ2-5	few	TRBV27	ASSPTSGGQYQETQY
TRBJ2-3	few	TRBV7-8	ASSSGTFSTDTQY
TRBJ1-3	few	TRBV12-5	ASGYYGESGNTIY
-	-	TRBV7-3	ASSLEAGGLWNEQF
TRBJ2-3	once	TRBV7-3	ASSPTQAGDTQY
TRBJ2-1	-	TRBV27	ASKENQDNEQF
TRBJ2-5	-	TRBV7-9	ASLALGAMRQETQY
TRBJ2-4	-	TRBV21-1	ASSKVGSGGVVVAKNIQY
TRBJ2-1	few	TRBV5-5	ASSRYSGTGANEQF
TRBJ2-5	-	TRBV19	ASTGGGQQETQY
TRBJ2-5	-	TRBV7-9	AGSGAAGRETQY
TRBJ1-5	few	TRBV20-1	SARGSPYRLSGIAGQGNQPQH
TRBJ1-4	-	TRBV6-6	ASTLGPGEKPF
TRBJ2-1	few	TRBV4-2	ASSQKPSASGGFENEQF
TRBJ1-2	-	TRBV29-1	SVGSGTALLHGYA
TRBJ1-4	-	TRBV12-5	ASGWADSPNEKLF
TRBJ2-2	few	TRBV9	ASSVRPGELF
-	-	TRBV12-3/TRBV12-4	ASSFSGVEGEQF
TRBJ2-5	many	TRBV12-3/TRBV12-4	ASSLRRGGRETQY
TRBJ2-3	-	TRBV29-1	SVELAGGPTDTQY
TRBJ2-7	-	TRBV15	ATSIIIGEQY
TRBJ2-5	-	TRBV5-1	ASSLPSGGFGEQY
TRBJ1-1	-	TRBV5-1	ATQLDREGTEAF
TRBJ2-3	-	TRBV20-1	SARGSGRDTQY
TRBJ2-1	-	TRBV5-1	ASSSSIQVGGYNEQF
TRBJ2-2	many	TRBV12-3/TRBV12-4	ASRSESTGELF
TRBJ2-2	-	TRBV5-1	ASSLEEILPPGELF
TRBJ2-7	few	TRBV6-1	ASSEEPTTFYEQY
TRBJ2-5	-	TRBV7-9	ASSPWTDRGQQY
TRBJ2-7	-	TRBV7-6	ASSPRPQDGAYEQY
TRBJ1-2	few	TRBV6-6	ASSDSQRGNYGYT
TRBJ1-1	-	TRBV2	ASRGTDLGTEAF
TRBJ2-7	-	TRBV4-3	ASSQTIAGVSEQY
TRBJ2-7	few	TRBV5-1	ASSLGAVRSSYEQY
TRBJ2-5	-	TRBV14	ASSQDWQETQY
TRBJ1-2	-	TRBV11-2	ASSLYHGTGAFGYT
TRBJ2-2	few	TRBV10-3	AISESSNTGELF
TRBJ2-7	-	TRBV7-2	ASSPPWPGLSYEQY
TRBJ1-6	-	TRBV20-1	SARDERTPRGPLH
TRBJ2-5	-	TRBV20-1	SAIRTGPHRC